Shown below are 24 T cell receptor beta chains from a single sample sequenced in a study of response to subunit inactivated influenza vaccine. TCRdb re-called the RT-PCR reads through MiXCR, storing one row per CDR3 protein. The data hold 650,000 to 800,000 distinct CDR3 sequences, with approximately 15% observed a single time. The sample was PBMCs from blood, taken 14 to 15 days before vaccination. These TCRs come from a man aged 45-65 years who received an inactivated influenza vaccine.

The chain recombines TRBV28 with TRBJ1-6; no definite D call. Germline V gives CDR1 MDHEN, CDR2 SYDVKM. CDR3 length: 12 amino acids. The V end was cut by 6 bases, the J end by 12 bases, with 12 bases between. DNA for the CDR3: TGTGCCAGCAGCCCACTAGATGTACCCCTCCACTTT. Translated: CASSPLDVPLHF.

This rearrangement joins TRBV7-2 to TRBJ2-7; no firm D call. The CDR3 contains 14 residues. Germline V CDR1 and CDR2: SGHTA, FQGNSA. V lost 7 bases, J lost 1 base, and 14 bases lay in between. The CDR3 is CASTRNQGSYEQYF. The CDR3 region has the DNA TGTGCCAGCACCCGAAACCAAGGGTCCTACGAGCAGTACTTC.

The rearrangement links TRBV4-3 to TRBJ2-7; TRBD1 matches at 7 bases. Germline V CDR1 and CDR2: LGHNA, YSLEER. The CDR3 covers 16 residues. Germline trimming cut 0 bases from V and 2 bases from J; bases unmatched to any gene: 7. As DNA, the CDR3 is TGCGCCAGCAGCCAAGATTTCACAGGGGTTACCTACGAGCAGTACTTC. Translating it yields CASSQDFTGVTYEQYF.

This clonotype has at least ten counts. This chain uses TRBV5-1 with TRBJ1-1; D is perhaps TRBD1 (6 bases). Germline V gene data show CDR1 as SGHRS and CDR2 as YFSETQ. Trimming took off 4 bases at V and 1 base at J, with 11 bases between the two ends. The CDR3 contains 14 residues. CDR3 loop: CASSGGGPNTEAFF. The CDR3, as DNA: TGCGCCAGCAGCGGAGGGGGGCCGAACACTGAAGCTTTCTTT.

The sample holds many counts of this clonotype. The rearrangement links TRBV11-2 to TRBJ2-7; TRBD1 is a possible D gene (5 bases). The CDR3 is 16 residues long. Looked up from germline, CDR1 is SGHAT and CDR2 is FQNNGV. V was trimmed by 8 bases and J by 7 bases, leaving 27 bases between them. The CDR3 DNA reads TGTGCCAGCCACAGCTTGCGGAGCAGGGTTCATGGAGAGCAGTACTTC. Amino acids: CASHSLRSRVHGEQYF.

The chain joins TRBV28 to TRBJ2-7; TRBD1 matches at 7 bases. The CDR3 loop spans 15 amino acids. The V segment lost 3 bases and the J segment 0 bases; nucleotides outside the gene matches: 5. Germline V CDR1 and CDR2: MDHEN, SYDVKM. The CDR3 nucleotides are TGTGCCAGCAGTTTTGCCGGGACAGCCTCCTACGAGCAGTACTTC. It is translated as CASSFAGTASYEQYF.

This chain links TRBV19 with TRBJ2-6; no definite D call. Trimming shortened V by 6 bases and J by 0 bases, and 9 bases separated the two germline ends. CDR1 LNHDA and CDR2 SQIVND come from the germline V gene (reference sequence). This CDR3 spans 15 amino acids. In DNA form, the CDR3 reads TGTGCCAGTAGCAGTACTATCTCTGGGGCCAACGTCCTGACTTTC. This gives the protein CASSSTISGANVLTF.

The gene calls are TRBV6-5 and TRBJ2-7; 12 nucleotides align to TRBD2. Germline V gene data show CDR1 as MNHEY and CDR2 as SVGAGI. Trimming removed 4 bases from V and 4 bases from J; junction bases left unmatched: 14. The length of the CDR3 is 18 residues. The CDR3 sequence: CASSSGTDGLAGIYEQYF. As DNA, the CDR3 is TGTGCCAGCAGTTCGGGGACCGATGGACTAGCGGGAATATACGAGCAGTACTTC.

The chain uses TRBV12-3 or TRBV12-4 and TRBJ2-3; D is perhaps TRBD1 or TRBD2 (7 bases each). With 6 bases removed from V and 8 bases from J, the gap between germline ends came to 18 bases. This CDR3 contains 14 residues. The CDR3 loop is CASRASGRQGTQYF. The CDR3 DNA follows: TGTGCCAGCAGAGCTAGCGGCCGACAGGGTACGCAGTATTTT.

This clonotype was found a few times. This chain connects TRBV6-2 or TRBV6-3 to TRBJ2-1; no definite D call. V lost 6 bases, J lost 8 bases, and 11 bases lay in between. CDR1 and CDR2 (germline): MNHEY, SVGEGT. CDR3 size: 12 residues. The CDR3 sequence is CASRRNRYEQFF. The CDR3 bases are TGTGCCAGCAGAAGGAACCGCTATGAGCAGTTCTTC.

In its sample, this clonotype was seen many times. The chain uses TRBV24-1 and TRBJ1-2; 12 bases agree with TRBD1. Germline CDR1 reads KGHDR; CDR2 reads SFDVKD. The CDR3 runs to 14 residues. The V gene end was trimmed by 4 bases and the J gene end by 7 bases; junction bases not matched to a gene: 3. The CDR3 DNA reads as TGTGCCACCAGTGAAGGGACAGGGGGCCCTGGCTACACCTTC. This translates into CATSEGTGGPGYTF.

The chain employs TRBV6-1 and TRBJ2-1; perhaps D is TRBD1 or TRBD2 (7 bases each). From germline, CDR1 is MNHNS and CDR2 SASEGT. This CDR3 has 17 residues. Deletions cut 6 bases from V and 4 bases from J, with 22 bases between. As DNA, the CDR3 is TGTGCCAGCAGAGAAAGGGGGCGCGGGGGTAGATACAATGAGCAGTTCTTC. Protein sequence: CASRERGRGGRYNEQFF.

This clonotype was detected only a few times. The chain couples TRBV5-1 to TRBJ2-1; D call uncertain. The CDR3 consists of 13 residues. Germline V gives CDR1 SGHRS, CDR2 YFSETQ. V gave up 2 bases and J gave up 9 bases, with 12 bases separating them. CDR3 DNA sequence: TGCGCCAGCAGCTTCGTAGTGGAAACTGAGCAGTTCTTC. It specifies CASSFVVETEQFF. Full variable domain (outside the CDR3, taken from reference TRBV5-1 and TRBJ2-1): KAGVTQTPRYLIKTRGQQVTLSCSPISGHRSVSWYQQTPGQGLQFLFEYFSETQRNKGNFPGRFSGRQFSNSRSEMNVSTLELGDSALYLCASSFVVETEQFFGPGTRLTVL.

The sample holds a few counts of this clonotype. The chain is built from TRBV28 and TRBJ2-1, with a possible D match to TRBD1 (6 bases). The CDR3 has 13 residues. The V gene lost 7 bases and the J gene lost 4 bases, with 11 bases spanning the gap. Germline V gene data show CDR1 as MDHEN and CDR2 as SYDVKM. In DNA form, the CDR3 reads TGTGCCAGCAAAGCCCAGGGGTACAATGAGCAGTTCTTC. Its protein product is CASKAQGYNEQFF.

The chain has TRBV6-1 and TRBJ2-5; D is ambiguous. Trimming shortened V by 0 bases and J by 4 bases, and 9 bases separated the two germline ends. From germline, CDR1 is MNHNS and CDR2 SASEGT. This CDR3 is built from 14 residues. The CDR3 sequence is CASSEAGFRETQYF. As DNA, the CDR3 is TGTGCCAGCAGTGAAGCTGGATTTCGAGAGACCCAGTACTTC.

This clonotype occurred a few times. This chain connects TRBV7-2 to TRBJ2-1; TRBD2 aligns across 12 bases. The CDR3 spans 14 residues. Germline assignment: CDR1 SGHTA and CDR2 FQGNSA. Trimming removed 4 bases from V and 9 bases from J; junction bases left unmatched: 4. The CDR3, as DNA: TGTGCCAGCAGCTCACTAGCGGGGGGTAGTGAGCAGTTCTTC. Translating gives CASSSLAGGSEQFF. The full variable domain, with the rest looked up from reference TRBV7-2 and TRBJ2-1, is GAGVSQSPSNKVTEKGKDVELRCDPISGHTALYWYRQSLGQGLEFLIYFQGNSAPDKSGLPSDRFSAERTGGSVSTLTIQRTQQEDSAVYLCASSSLAGGSEQFFGPGTRLTVL.

This clonotype was found many times. J is TRBJ2-1 and V is TRBV7-9; 8 nucleotides align to TRBD2. The length of the CDR3 is 16 residues. Germline V CDR1 and CDR2: SEHNR, FQNEAQ (reference sequence). V was pared by 6 bases and J by 6 bases, with 13 bases of the junction left unmatched. CDR3 DNA sequence: TGTGCCAGCAGTCCTTCGAGTAGCGGGAATTTCAATGAGCAGTTCTTC. Its translation: CASSPSSSGNFNEQFF.

This clonotype was seen at least ten times. This chain uses TRBV7-3 with TRBJ1-1, with D hard to call. Germline V gene lookup returns CDR1 SGHTA and CDR2 FQGTGA. This CDR3 has 13 residues. Trimming removed 5 bases at V and 5 bases at J, with 12 bases between. The CDR3 DNA is TGTGCCAGCAGCGCGGCATGGGGAACTGAAGCTTTCTTT. Its protein is CASSAAWGTEAFF.

V usage is TRBV29-1 and J usage is TRBJ2-3; TRBD1 aligns across 7 bases. CDR1 is SQVTM, CDR2 ANQGSEA, per germline. The CDR3 loop spans 16 amino acids. The junction had 16 bases not matched to a gene; V was cut back by 8 bases and J by 2 bases. The CDR3 protein is CSITARDSSTTDTQYF. CDR3 nucleotides: TGCAGCATCACCGCTAGGGACAGCTCAACCACAGATACGCAGTATTTT.

Comments on this clonotype: This may be a read error, as it is one base from a much larger clone. The V call is TRBV28, the J call TRBJ2-4, with a weak D call TRBD2 (6 bases). Trimming took 8 bases from V and 1 from J, leaving 15 bases between them. In germline, CDR1 is MDHEN, CDR2 SYDVKM. CDR3 length: 15 amino acids. This CDR3 reads CASGSASGAKNIQYF. CDR3 nucleotides: TGTGCCAGCGGTTCGGCCAGCGGGGCCAAAAACATTCAGTACTTC.

In its sample, this clonotype was seen many times. V usage is TRBV5-1 and J usage is TRBJ1-2; TRBD1 matches 7 bases. V trimming: 0 bases; J trimming: 5 bases; junction bases outside the gene matches: 7. Germline V CDR1 and CDR2: SGHRS, YFSETQ. The length of the CDR3 is 15 residues. The chain's CDR3 is CASSLDPQGNYGYTF. As DNA, the CDR3 is TGCGCCAGCAGCTTGGACCCACAGGGGAATTATGGCTACACCTTC.

The chain couples TRBV30 to TRBJ1-1; a possible D gene is TRBD1 (5 bases). There are 12 residues in the CDR3. Germline V gene sequence: CDR1 GTSNPN, CDR2 SVGIG (reference sequence). The V end was cut by 3 bases, the J end by 1 base, with 6 bases between. The CDR3 DNA follows: TGTGCCTGGAGACAGGAGAACACTGAAGCTTTCTTT. Amino acids: CAWRQENTEAFF.

V usage is TRBV5-1 and J usage is TRBJ2-3, with no clear D. There are 15 residues in the CDR3. V was clipped by 4 bases and J by 0 bases, with 12 bases between them. Germline V lookup: CDR1 SGHRS, CDR2 YFSETQ. The CDR3 loop is CASSATGYSTDTQYF. DNA for the CDR3: TGCGCCAGCAGCGCTACTGGTTACAGCACAGATACGCAGTATTTT.

This clonotype was observed at least ten times. The chain couples TRBV9 to TRBJ2-1; D is undetermined. This CDR3 is 13 amino acids long. The germline V and J ends were trimmed by 0 bases and 2 bases, with 3 bases remaining between them. Per the germline V gene, CDR1 is SGDLS and CDR2 is YYNGEE. CDR3 sequence reads: CASSVGTYNEQFF. DNA of the CDR3: TGTGCCAGCAGCGTAGGGACCTACAATGAGCAGTTCTTC.